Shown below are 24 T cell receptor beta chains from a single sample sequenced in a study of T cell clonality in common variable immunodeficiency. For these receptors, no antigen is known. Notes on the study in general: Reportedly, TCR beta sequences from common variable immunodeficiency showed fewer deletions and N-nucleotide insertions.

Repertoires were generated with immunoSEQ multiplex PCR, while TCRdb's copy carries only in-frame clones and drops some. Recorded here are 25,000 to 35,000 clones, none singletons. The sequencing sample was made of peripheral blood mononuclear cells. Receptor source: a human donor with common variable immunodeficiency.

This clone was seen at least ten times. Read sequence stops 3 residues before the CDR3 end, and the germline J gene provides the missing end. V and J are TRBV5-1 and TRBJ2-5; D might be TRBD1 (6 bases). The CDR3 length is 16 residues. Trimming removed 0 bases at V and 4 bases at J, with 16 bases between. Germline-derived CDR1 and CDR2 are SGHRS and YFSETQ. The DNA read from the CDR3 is TGCGCCAGCAGCTTGGTTGTGGGGGCGCCGGGAGAGACC. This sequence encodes CASSLVVGAPGET. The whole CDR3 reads CASSLVVGAPGETQYF.

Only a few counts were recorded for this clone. The sequenced CDR3 bases are TGTGCCAGCTCACCACAGGGGGATAATGAAAAA. It is translated as CASSPQGDNEK. The entire CDR3 sequence reads CASSPQGDNEKLFF. The chain has TRBV18 and TRBJ1-4, with a weak D call TRBD1 (6 bases). The sequenced fragment ends 3 residues before the CDR3 boundary, so the rest is inferred from the germline J gene. The CDR3 runs to 14 residues. Deletions cut 1 base from V and 4 bases from J, with 7 bases between. Germline loops: CDR1 KGHSH, CDR2 LQKENI. Filled out from reference TRBV18 and TRBJ1-4, the complete variable domain reads NAGVMQNPRHLVRRRGQEARLRCSPMKGHSHVYWYRQLPEEGLKFMVYLQKENIIDESGMPKERFSAEFPKEGPSILRIQQVVRGDSAAYFCASSPQGDNEKLFFGSGTQLSVL.

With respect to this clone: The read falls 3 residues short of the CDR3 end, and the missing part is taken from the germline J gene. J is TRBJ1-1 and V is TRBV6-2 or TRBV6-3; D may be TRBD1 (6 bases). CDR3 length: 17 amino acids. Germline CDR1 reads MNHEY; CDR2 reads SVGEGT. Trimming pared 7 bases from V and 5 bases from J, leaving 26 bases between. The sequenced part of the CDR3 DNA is TGTGCCAGCAACGGACGGCCCCAATGGGGGGGACAAACTGAA. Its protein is CASNGRPQWGGQTE. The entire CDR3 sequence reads CASNGRPQWGGQTEAFF.

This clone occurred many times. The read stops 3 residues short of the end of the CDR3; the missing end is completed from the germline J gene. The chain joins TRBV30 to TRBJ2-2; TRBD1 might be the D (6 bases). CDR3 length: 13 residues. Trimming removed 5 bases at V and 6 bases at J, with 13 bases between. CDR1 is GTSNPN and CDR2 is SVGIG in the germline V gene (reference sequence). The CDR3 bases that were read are TGTGCCTGGGGGAGACAGGCGGCCGGGGAG. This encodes CAWGRQAAGE. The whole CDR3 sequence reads CAWGRQAAGELFF. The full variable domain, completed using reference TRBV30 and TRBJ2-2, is SQTIHQWPATLVQPVGSPLSLECTVEGTSNPNLYWYRQAAGRGLQLLFYSVGIGQISSEVPQNLSASRPQDRQFILSSKKLLLSDSGFYLCAWGRQAAGELFFGEGSRLTVL.

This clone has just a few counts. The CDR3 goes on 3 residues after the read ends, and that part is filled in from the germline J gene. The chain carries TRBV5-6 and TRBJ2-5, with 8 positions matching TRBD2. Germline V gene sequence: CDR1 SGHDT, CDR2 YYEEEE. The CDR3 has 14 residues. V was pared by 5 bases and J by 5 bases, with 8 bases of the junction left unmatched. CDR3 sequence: CASRVTSVGETQYF. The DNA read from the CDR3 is TGTGCCAGCAGGGTGACTAGCGTAGGTGAGACC. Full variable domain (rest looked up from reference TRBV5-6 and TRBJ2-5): DAGVTQSPTHLIKTRGQQVTLRCSPKSGHDTVSWYQQALGQGPQFIFQYYEEEERQRGNFPDRFSGHQFPNYSSELNVNALLLGDSALYLCASRVTSVGETQYFGPGTRLLVL.

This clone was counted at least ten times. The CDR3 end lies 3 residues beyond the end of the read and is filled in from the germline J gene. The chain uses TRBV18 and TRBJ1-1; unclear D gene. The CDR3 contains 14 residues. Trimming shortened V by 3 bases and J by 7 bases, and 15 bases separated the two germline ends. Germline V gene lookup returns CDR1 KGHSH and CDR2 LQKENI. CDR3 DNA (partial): TGTGCCAGCTCACCGTACGGGTATAACGGTGAA. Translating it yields CASSPYGYNGE. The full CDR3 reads CASSPYGYNGEAFF. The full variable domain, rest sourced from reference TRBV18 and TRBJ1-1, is NAGVMQNPRHLVRRRGQEARLRCSPMKGHSHVYWYRQLPEEGLKFMVYLQKENIIDESGMPKERFSAEFPKEGPSILRIQQVVRGDSAAYFCASSPYGYNGEAFFGQGTRLTVV.

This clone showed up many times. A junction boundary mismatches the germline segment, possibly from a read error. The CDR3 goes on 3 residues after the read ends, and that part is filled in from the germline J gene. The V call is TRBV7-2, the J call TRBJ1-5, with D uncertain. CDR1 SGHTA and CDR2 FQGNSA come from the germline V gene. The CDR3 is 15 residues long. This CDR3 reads CASSPQSSSDQPQHF. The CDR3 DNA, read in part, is TGTGCCAGCAGCCCCCAGAGCTCTAGCGATCAGCCC.

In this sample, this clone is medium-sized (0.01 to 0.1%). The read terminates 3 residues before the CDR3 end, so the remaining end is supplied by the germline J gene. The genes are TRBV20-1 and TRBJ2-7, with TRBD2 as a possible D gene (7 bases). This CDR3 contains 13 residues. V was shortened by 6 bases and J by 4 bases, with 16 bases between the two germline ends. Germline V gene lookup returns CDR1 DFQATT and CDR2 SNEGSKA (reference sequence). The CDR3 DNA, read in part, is TGCAGTGCCTTCGCGGCGGGGGCTTACGAG. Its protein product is CSAFAAGAYE. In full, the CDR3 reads CSAFAAGAYEQYF.

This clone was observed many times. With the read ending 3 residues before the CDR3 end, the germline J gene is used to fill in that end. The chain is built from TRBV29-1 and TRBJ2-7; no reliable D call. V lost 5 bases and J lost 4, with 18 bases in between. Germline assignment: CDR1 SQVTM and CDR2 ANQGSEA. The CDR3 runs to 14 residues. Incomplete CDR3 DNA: TGCAGCGTTAATAGTGGTTCCCACCCTTACGAG. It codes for CSVNSGSHPYE. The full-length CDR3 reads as CSVNSGSHPYEQYF.

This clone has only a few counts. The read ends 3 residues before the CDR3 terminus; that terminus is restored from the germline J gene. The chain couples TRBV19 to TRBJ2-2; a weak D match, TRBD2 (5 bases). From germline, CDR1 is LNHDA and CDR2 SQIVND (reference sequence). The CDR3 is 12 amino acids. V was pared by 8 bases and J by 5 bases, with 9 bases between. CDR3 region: CASARTTGELFF. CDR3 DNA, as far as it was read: TGTGCCAGTGCCCGGACTACCGGGGAG.

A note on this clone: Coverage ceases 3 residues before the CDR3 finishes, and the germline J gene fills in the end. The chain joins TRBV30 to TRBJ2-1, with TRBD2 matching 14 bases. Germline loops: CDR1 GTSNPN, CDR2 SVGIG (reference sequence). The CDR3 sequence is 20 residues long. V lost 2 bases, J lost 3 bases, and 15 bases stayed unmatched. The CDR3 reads CAWSSRLAGGLHGYYNEQFF. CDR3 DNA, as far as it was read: TGTGCCTGGAGTTCACGACTAGCGGGGGGGCTCCATGGGTACTACAATGAG. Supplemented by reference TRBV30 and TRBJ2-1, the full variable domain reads SQTIHQWPATLVQPVGSPLSLECTVEGTSNPNLYWYRQAAGRGLQLLFYSVGIGQISSEVPQNLSASRPQDRQFILSSKKLLLSDSGFYLCAWSSRLAGGLHGYYNEQFFGPGTRLTVL.

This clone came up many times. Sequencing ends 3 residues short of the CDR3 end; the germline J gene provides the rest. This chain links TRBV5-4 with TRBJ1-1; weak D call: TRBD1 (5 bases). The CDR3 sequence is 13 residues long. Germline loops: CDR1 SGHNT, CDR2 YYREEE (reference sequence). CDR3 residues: CASSPERGSGAFF. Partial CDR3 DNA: TGTGCCAGCAGCCCCGAGAGGGGAAGCGGG.

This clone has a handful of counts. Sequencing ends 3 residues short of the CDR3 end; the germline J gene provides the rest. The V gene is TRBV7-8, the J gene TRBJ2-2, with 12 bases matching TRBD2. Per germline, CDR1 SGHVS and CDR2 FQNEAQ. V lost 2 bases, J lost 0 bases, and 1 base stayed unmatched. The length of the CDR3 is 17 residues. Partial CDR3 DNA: TGTGCCAGCAGCTTACTAGCGGGGGGGTCGAACACCGGGGAG. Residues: CASSLLAGGSNTGE. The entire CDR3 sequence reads CASSLLAGGSNTGELFF.

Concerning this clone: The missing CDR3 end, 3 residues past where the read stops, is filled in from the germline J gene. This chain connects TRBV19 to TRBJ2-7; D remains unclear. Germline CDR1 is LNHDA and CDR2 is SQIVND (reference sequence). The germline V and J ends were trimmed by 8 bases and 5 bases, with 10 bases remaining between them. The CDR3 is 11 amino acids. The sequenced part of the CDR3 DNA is TGTGCCAGTGGCAGGAGCCACGAG. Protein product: CASGRSHE. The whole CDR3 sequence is CASGRSHEQYF.

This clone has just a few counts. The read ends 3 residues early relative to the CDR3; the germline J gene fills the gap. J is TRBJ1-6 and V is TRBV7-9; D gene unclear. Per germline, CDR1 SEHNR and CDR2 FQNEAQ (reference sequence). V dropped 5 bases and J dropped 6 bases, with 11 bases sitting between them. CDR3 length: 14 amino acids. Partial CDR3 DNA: TGTGCCAGCAGCCCACGGGCGGGTAATTCACCC. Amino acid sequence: CASSPRAGNSP. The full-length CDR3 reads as CASSPRAGNSPLHF.

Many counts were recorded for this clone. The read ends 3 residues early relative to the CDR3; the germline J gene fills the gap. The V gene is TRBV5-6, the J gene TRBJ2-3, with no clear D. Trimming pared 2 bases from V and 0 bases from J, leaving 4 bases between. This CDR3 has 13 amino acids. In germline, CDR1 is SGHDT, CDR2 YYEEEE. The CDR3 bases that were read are TGTGCCAGCAGCTTAGGGAGCACAGATACG. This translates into CASSLGSTDT. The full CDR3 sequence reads CASSLGSTDTQYF.

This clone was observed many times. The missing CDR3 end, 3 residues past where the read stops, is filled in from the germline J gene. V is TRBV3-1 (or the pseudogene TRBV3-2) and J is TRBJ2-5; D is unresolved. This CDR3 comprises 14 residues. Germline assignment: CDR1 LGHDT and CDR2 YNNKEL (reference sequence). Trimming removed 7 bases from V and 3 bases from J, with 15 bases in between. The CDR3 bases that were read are TGTGCCAGCACCGCGGAATACTTCGAAGAGACC. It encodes CASTAEYFEET. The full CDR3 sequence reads CASTAEYFEETQYF.

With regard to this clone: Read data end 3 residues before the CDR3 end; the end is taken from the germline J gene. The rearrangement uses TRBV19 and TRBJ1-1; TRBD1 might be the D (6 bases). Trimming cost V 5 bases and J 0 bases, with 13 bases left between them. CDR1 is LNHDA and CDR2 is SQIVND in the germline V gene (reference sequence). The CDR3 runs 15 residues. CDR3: CASSPGTPVNTEAFF. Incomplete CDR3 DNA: TGTGCCAGTAGTCCCGGGACACCGGTGAACACTGAA. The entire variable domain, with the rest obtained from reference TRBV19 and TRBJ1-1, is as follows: DGGITQSPKYLFRKEGQNVTLSCEQNLNHDAMYWYRQDPGQGLRLIYYSQIVNDFQKGDIAEGYSVSREKKESFPLTVTSAQKNPTAFYLCASSPGTPVNTEAFFGQGTRLTVV.

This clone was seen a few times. Incomplete CDR3 DNA: TGTGCCTGGACCACTCACAAAGGGGGGGCGCTGGCAGATACG. Amino acid sequence: CAWTTHKGGALADT. From start to end, the CDR3 is CAWTTHKGGALADTQYF. The rearrangement links TRBV30 to TRBJ2-3, with D perhaps matching TRBD2 (7 bases). The read terminates 3 residues ahead of where the CDR3 ends, so the germline J gene completes it. Germline V gene sequence: CDR1 GTSNPN, CDR2 SVGIG (reference sequence). The CDR3 covers 17 residues. V shed 4 bases and J shed 4 bases, with 24 bases lying between them.

The part of the CDR3 DNA that was read is TGTGCCAGCAGCTTACTAGGGGGGGCTGCACCC. Translation gives CASSLLGGAAP. The whole CDR3 sequence is CASSLLGGAAPLHF. This sequence joins TRBV7-3 and TRBJ1-6; maybe TRBD1 (6 bases). The read stops 3 residues short of the end of the CDR3; the missing end is completed from the germline J gene. This CDR3 contains 14 residues. In germline, CDR1 is SGHTA, CDR2 FQGTGA. The V end lost 2 bases, the J end lost 11 bases, and 13 bases lay between the germline ends.

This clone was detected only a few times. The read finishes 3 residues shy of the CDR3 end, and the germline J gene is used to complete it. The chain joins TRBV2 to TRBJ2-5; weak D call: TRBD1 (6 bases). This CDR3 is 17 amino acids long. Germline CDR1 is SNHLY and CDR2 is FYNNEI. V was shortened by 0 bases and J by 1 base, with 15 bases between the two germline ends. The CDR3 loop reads CASSEARTARPQETQYF. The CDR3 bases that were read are TGTGCCAGCAGTGAAGCTCGGACAGCCCGACCCCAAGAGACC.

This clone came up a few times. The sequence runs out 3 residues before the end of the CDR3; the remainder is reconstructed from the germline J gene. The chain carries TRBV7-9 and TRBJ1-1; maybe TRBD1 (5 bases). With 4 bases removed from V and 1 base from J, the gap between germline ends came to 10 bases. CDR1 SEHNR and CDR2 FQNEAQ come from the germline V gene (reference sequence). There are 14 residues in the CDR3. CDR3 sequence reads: CASSSGHTNTEAFF. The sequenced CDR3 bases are TGTGCCAGCAGCTCCGGACACACGAACACTGAA.

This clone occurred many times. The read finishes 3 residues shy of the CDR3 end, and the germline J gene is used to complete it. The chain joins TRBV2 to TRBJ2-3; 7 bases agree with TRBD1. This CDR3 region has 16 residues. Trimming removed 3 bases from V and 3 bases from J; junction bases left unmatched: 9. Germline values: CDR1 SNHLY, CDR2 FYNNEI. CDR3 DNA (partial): TGTGCCAGCAGTGATCCGACAGGGATGATGACAGATACG. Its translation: CASSDPTGMMTDT. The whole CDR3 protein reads CASSDPTGMMTDTQYF. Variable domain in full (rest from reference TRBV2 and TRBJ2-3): EPEVTQTPSHQVTQMGQEVILRCVPISNHLYFYWYRQILGQKVEFLVSFYNNEISEKSEIFDDQFSVERPDGSNFTLKIRSTKLEDSAMYFCASSDPTGMMTDTQYFGPGTRLTVL.

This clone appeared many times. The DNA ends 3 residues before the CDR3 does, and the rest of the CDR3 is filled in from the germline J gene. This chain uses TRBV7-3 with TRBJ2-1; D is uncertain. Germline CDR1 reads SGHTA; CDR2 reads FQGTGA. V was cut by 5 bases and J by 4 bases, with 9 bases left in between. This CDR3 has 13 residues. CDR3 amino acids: CASSGDTYNEQFF. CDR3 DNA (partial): TGTGCCAGCAGCGGCGACACTTACAATGAG.